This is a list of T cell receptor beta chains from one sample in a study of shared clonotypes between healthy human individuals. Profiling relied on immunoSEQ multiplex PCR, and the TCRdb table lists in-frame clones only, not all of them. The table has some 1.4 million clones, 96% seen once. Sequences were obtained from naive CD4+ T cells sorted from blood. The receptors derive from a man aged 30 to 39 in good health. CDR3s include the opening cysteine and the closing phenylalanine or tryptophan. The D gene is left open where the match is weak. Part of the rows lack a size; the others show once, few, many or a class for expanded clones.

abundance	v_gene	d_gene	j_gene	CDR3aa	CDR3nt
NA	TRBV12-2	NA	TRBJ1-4	CASRFGHGRENEKLFF	TGTGCAAGTCGCTTTGGTCACGGCAGGGAGAATGAAAAACTGTTTTTT
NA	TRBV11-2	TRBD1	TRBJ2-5	CASRSIRDRGGKTQYF	TGTGCCAGCAGATCAATCCGGGACAGGGGGGGAAAGACCCAGTACTTC
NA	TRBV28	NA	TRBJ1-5	CASSPAQAAQPQHF	TGTGCCAGCAGTCCGGCGCAGGCGGCTCAGCCCCAGCATTTT
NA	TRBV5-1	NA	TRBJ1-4	CASSLQGSATNEKLFF	TGCGCCAGCAGCCTACAAGGCTCTGCAACTAATGAAAAACTGTTTTTT
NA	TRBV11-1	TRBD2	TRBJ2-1	CASSVNPGLPSSYNEQFF	TGTGCCAGCAGCGTCAATCCGGGACTACCGAGCTCCTACAATGAGCAGTTCTTC
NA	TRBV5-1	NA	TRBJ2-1	CASSQGNSYNEQFF	TGCGCCTCCTCCCAGGGTAACTCCTACAATGAGCAGTTCTTC
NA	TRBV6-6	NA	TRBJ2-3	CASSPGLFVRKDTQYF	TGTGCCAGCAGTCCCGGACTATTCGTGAGGAAAGATACGCAGTATTTT
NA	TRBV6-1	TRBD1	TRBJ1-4	CASSNRDRGEKLFF	TGTGCCAGCAGTAACCGGGACAGGGGTGAAAAACTGTTTTTT
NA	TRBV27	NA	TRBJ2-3	CASSLWYRGTDTQYF	TGTGCCAGCAGTTTATGGTACAGAGGCACAGATACGCAGTATTTT
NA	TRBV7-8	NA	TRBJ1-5	CASSLAFTGAAQPQHF	TGTGCCAGCAGCTTAGCTTTTACGGGCGCCGCTCAGCCCCAGCATTTT
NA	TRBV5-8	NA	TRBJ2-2	CASSLTKTRGTTGELFF	TGTGCCAGCAGCTTGACGAAGACCAGGGGAACAACCGGGGAGCTGTTTTTT
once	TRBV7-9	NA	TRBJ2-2	CASSLEGNTGELFF	TGTGCCAGCAGCTTGGAGGGGAACACCGGGGAGCTGTTTTTT
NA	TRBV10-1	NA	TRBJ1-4	CASSRGSSDEKLFF	TGCGCCAGCAGTAGGGGCAGCTCAGATGAAAAACTGTTTTTT
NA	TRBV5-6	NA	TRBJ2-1	CASSLLLSHNEQFF	TGTGCCAGCAGCTTGCTCCTTAGCCACAATGAGCAGTTCTTC
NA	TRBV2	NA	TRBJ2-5	CASRTGSETQYF	TGTGCCAGCAGGACAGGTTCGGAGACCCAGTACTTC
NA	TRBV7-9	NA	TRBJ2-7	CASSPQEYSYEQYF	TGTGCCAGCAGCCCACAGGAATACTCCTACGAGCAGTACTTC
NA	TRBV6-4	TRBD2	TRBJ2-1	CASSDEGLAGGEQFF	TGTGCCAGCAGTGATGAGGGACTAGCGGGAGGCGAGCAGTTCTTC
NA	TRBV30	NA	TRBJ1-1	CAWKGRLVARRGTEAFF	TGTGCCTGGAAGGGCAGGTTGGTTGCTAGGAGGGGCACTGAAGCTTTCTTT
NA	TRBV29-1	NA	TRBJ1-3	CSVVGSGNTIYF	TGCAGCGTTGTCGGGTCTGGAAACACCATATATTTT
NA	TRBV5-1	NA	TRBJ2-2	CASSSFGELFF	TGCGCCAGCAGCTCCTTCGGGGAGCTGTTTTTT
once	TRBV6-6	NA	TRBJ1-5	CASRNTGIQPQHF	TGTGCCAGCAGAAACACAGGTATTCAGCCCCAGCATTTT
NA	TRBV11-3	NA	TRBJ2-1	CASTRGDNEQFF	TGTGCCAGCACCAGAGGGGACAATGAGCAGTTCTTC
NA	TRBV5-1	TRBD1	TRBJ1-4	CASSFDRGGTNEKLFF	TGCGCCAGCAGCTTTGACAGGGGGGGAACTAATGAAAAACTGTTTTTT
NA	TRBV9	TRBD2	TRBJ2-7	CASSTSGHSYEQYF	TGTGCCAGCAGCACTAGCGGGCACTCCTACGAGCAGTACTTC
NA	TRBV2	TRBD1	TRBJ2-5	CASLDRDRVNPRETQYF	TGTGCCAGTCTTGACCGGGACAGAGTTAATCCAAGAGAGACCCAGTACTTC
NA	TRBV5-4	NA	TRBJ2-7	CASSYRTYEQYF	TGTGCCAGCAGCTATCGGACCTACGAGCAGTACTTC
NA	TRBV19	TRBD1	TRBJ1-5	CASSAGTEYNQPQHF	TGTGCCAGTAGCGCCGGGACAGAGTACAATCAGCCCCAGCATTTT
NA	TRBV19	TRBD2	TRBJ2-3	CASRETGTSGRARPDTQYF	TGTGCCAGTAGGGAGACCGGGACTAGCGGGAGGGCCCGCCCAGATACGCAGTATTTT
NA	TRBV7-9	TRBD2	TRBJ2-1	CASSLVGKREADYNEQFF	TGTGCCAGCAGCTTAGTGGGTAAGCGGGAGGCCGACTACAATGAGCAGTTCTTC
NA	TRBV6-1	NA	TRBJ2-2	CASSERVRATGELFF	TGTGCCAGCAGTGAAAGGGTACGGGCAACCGGGGAGCTGTTTTTT
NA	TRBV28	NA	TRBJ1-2	CASRHGRGYTF	TGTGCCAGCAGACATGGACGAGGCTACACCTTC
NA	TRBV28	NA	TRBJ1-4	CASRISGGANEKLFF	TGTGCCAGCAGAATCTCCGGGGGGGCTAATGAAAAACTGTTTTTT
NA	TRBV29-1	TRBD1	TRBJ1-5	CSVSNRGGQPQHF	TGCAGCGTCTCGAACAGGGGAGGCCAGCCCCAGCATTTT
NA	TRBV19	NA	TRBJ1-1	CASSIATEYRGEAFF	TGTGCCAGTAGTATTGCTACAGAGTACAGAGGTGAAGCTTTCTTT
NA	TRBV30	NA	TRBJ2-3	CAWSVLEAVGTQYF	TGTGCCTGGAGTGTATTGGAGGCTGTCGGTACGCAGTATTTT
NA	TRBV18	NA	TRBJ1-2	CASSPSSGAYLHEPNYGYTF	TGTGCCAGCTCACCCTCTTCAGGGGCATACCTCCACGAACCTAACTATGGCTACACCTTC
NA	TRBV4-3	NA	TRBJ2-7	CASSQGGFPSYEQYF	TGCGCCAGCAGCCAAGGCGGGTTCCCCTCCTACGAGCAGTACTTC
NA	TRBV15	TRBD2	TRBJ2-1	CATSPKIRLAGESGEQFF	TGTGCCACCAGCCCGAAAATAAGACTAGCGGGAGAGTCTGGGGAGCAGTTCTTC
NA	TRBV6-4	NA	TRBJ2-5	CASSHLTHTGELQETQYF	TGTGCCAGCAGCCATCTGACGCATACAGGAGAATTACAAGAGACCCAGTACTTC
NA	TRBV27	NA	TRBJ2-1	CASGGAFIRSSYNEQFF	TGTGCCAGCGGAGGGGCGTTTATACGAAGCTCCTACAATGAGCAGTTCTTC
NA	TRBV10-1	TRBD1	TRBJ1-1	CASSRDRLGEAFF	TGCGCCAGCAGTCGGGACAGGCTGGGGGAAGCTTTCTTT